A single sample gave rise to the 6 T cell receptor beta chains below, sequenced in a study of blood T cell repertoires in COVID-19. Measured with immunoSEQ multiplex PCR; TCRdb has only the in-frame clones, and not every one. The sample yields about 50,000 clones, 88% seen once. Sequencing input: peripheral blood. These TCRs come from a man in his fifties or sixties with active COVID-19.

The rearrangement links TRBV18 to TRBJ2-5; weak D call: TRBD1 (6 bases). Trimming cost V 1 base and J 5 bases, with 8 bases left between them. The CDR3 is 13 amino acids. Germline V gene sequence: CDR1 KGHSH, CDR2 LQKENI. The CDR3: CASSPRRGETQYF. In nucleotides, the CDR3 is TGTGCCAGCTCACCACGAAGGGGGGAGACCCAGTACTTC.

V usage is TRBV3-1 (or the pseudogene TRBV3-2) and J usage is TRBJ1-1; D is undetermined. The CDR3 has 16 amino acids. CDR1 LGHDT and CDR2 YNNKEL come from the germline V gene (reference sequence). Deletions cut 0 bases from V and 0 bases from J, with 11 bases between. CDR3 protein: CASSQDPEGMNTEAFF. CDR3 DNA: TGTGCCAGCAGCCAAGATCCGGAGGGAATGAACACTGAAGCTTTCTTT.

The chain has TRBV6-5 and TRBJ2-1; TRBD2 matches at 8 bases. There are 14 residues in the CDR3. The trim removed 6 bases at V and 8 bases at J, leaving 9 bases unmatched. Germline CDR1 and CDR2: MNHEY and SVGAGI. The CDR3, as DNA: TGTGCCAGCAGGTCCCCGGGACTAGGAGATGAGCAGTTCTTC. This encodes CASRSPGLGDEQFF.

The chain joins TRBV30 to TRBJ2-1, with D uncertain. CDR3 length equals 12 residues. V lost 0 bases, J lost 5 bases, and 5 bases lay in between. Germline CDR1 is GTSNPN and CDR2 is SVGIG (reference sequence). CDR3 DNA sequence: TGTGCCTGGAGTGTACAGCACAATGAGCAGTTCTTC. Protein: CAWSVQHNEQFF.

This clone was found once. The junction and the germline gene differ at one end; a read error may be behind it. The chain employs TRBV7-7 and TRBJ1-1; 7 nucleotides match TRBD1. This CDR3 contains 14 residues. CDR1 SSHAT and CDR2 FNYEAQ come from the germline V gene (reference sequence). As DNA, the CDR3 is TGTGCTAGCAGCCCAGGGGGGAGCCACACTGAAGCTTTCTTT. Amino acids: CASSPGGSHTEAFF.

V usage is TRBV20-1 and J usage is TRBJ2-7, with D perhaps TRBD2 (7 bases). CDR1 DFQATT and CDR2 SNEGSKA come from the germline V gene (reference sequence). The V end lost 3 bases, the J end lost 5 bases, and 17 bases lay between the germline ends. CDR3 length: 14 residues. Here the CDR3 DNA reads TGCAGTGCTAGTTTGTTCCTCGGGGGGCACGAGCAGTACTTC. Protein sequence: CSASLFLGGHEQYF.